Reported below is one T cell receptor beta chain. Its antigen is as yet unknown. Researchers ran the PCR with 60 Vbeta and 13 Jbeta primers. Sequenced by immunoSEQ multiplex PCR; TCRdb stores in-frame clones only, minus some. Found here are roughly 190,000 clones, roughly 12% of them singletons; the top ten hold about 7.8%. This entry belongs to a study of cytomegalovirus exposure and HLA in healthy donors. Findings and caveats of the study: TCR beta chains numbering more than 150 were designated cytomegalovirus-associated.

Germline CDR1 is ENHRY and CDR2 is SYGVKD. The CDR3 totals 16 residues. The junction had 3 bases not matched to a gene; V was cut back by 3 bases and J by 0 bases. The V call is TRBV10-3, the J call TRBJ1-4, with TRBD1 matching over 8 bases. The source of this sequence is a middle-aged man in good health and CMV-seropositive. The specimen was PBMCs. The CDR3 DNA sequence: TGTGCCATCAGTGATGGACAGGGAGCAACTAATGAAAAACTGTTTTTT. Its translation: CAISDGQGATNEKLFF.